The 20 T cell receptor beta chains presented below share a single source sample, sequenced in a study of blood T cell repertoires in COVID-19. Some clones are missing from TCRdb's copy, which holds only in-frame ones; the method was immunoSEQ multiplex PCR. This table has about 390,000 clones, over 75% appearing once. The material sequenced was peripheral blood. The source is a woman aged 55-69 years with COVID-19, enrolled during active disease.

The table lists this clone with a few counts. The CDR3 here is CASRSGNQPQHF. CDR3 bases: TGTGCCAGCAGGTCAGGCAATCAGCCCCAGCATTTT. This rearrangement joins TRBV12-3 or TRBV12-4 to TRBJ1-5; D gene unclear. The ends were cut back, 6 bases at V and 2 bases at J, with 5 bases in the middle. This CDR3 region has 12 residues.

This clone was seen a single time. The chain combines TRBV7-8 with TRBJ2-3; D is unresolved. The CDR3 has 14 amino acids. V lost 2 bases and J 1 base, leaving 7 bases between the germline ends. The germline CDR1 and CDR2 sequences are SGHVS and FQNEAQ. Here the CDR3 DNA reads TGTGCCAGCAGCTTACTAGTCGGCACAGATACGCAGTATTTT. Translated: CASSLLVGTDTQYF.

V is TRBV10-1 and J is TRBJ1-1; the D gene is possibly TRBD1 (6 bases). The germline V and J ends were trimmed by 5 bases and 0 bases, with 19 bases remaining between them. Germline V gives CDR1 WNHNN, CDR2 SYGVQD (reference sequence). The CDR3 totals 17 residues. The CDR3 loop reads CASSSTQGSFMNTEAFF. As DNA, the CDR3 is TGCGCCAGCAGTTCCACACAGGGTTCTTTCATGAACACTGAAGCTTTCTTT.

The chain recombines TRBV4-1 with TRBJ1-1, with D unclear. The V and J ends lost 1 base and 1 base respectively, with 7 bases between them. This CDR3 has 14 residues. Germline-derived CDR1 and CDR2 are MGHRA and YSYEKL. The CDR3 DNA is TGCGCCAGCAGCCAAGCTAAACGGAACACTGAAGCTTTCTTT. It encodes CASSQAKRNTEAFF.

The CDR3 spells CAIGSAGASADTQYF. The CDR3 DNA follows: TGTGCCATTGGGTCCGCGGGGGCGAGCGCAGATACGCAGTATTTT. This sequence joins TRBV10-3 and TRBJ2-3; D perhaps matches TRBD2 (7 bases). V was pared by 9 bases and J by 4 bases, with 20 bases between. The CDR3 length is 15 residues. The V gene's germline CDR1 is ENHRY and CDR2 SYGVKD.

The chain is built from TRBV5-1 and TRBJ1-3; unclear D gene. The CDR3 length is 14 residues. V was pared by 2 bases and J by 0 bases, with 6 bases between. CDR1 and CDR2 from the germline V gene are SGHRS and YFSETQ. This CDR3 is CASSLQSSGNTIYF. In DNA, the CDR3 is TGCGCCAGCAGCTTACAGAGCTCTGGAAACACCATATATTTT. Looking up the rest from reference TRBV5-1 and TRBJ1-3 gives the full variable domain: KAGVTQTPRYLIKTRGQQVTLSCSPISGHRSVSWYQQTPGQGLQFLFEYFSETQRNKGNFPGRFSGRQFSNSRSEMNVSTLELGDSALYLCASSLQSSGNTIYFGEGSWLTVV.

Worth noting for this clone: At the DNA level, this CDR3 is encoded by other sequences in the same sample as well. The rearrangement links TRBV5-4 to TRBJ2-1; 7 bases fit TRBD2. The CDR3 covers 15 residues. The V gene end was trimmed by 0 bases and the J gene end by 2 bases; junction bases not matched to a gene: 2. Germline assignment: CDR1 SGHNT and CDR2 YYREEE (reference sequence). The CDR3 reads CASSLVAGAYNEQFF. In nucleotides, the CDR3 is TGTGCCAGCAGCTTGGTGGCGGGGGCCTACAATGAGCAGTTCTTC. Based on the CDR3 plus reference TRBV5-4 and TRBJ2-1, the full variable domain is ETGVTQSPTHLIKTRGQQVTLRCSSQSGHNTVSWYQQALGQGPQFIFQYYREEENGRGNFPPRFSGLQFPNYSSELNVNALELDDSALYLCASSLVAGAYNEQFFGPGTRLTVL.

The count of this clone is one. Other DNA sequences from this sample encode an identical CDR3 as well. CDR3 protein: CSVDRGNTEAFF. CDR3 in DNA: TGCAGCGTGGACAGGGGGAACACTGAAGCTTTCTTT. This chain joins TRBV29-1 and TRBJ1-1, with 9 bases matching TRBD1. The CDR3 extends over 12 amino acids. The trim removed 6 bases at V and 1 base at J, leaving 0 bases unmatched. CDR1 and CDR2 from the germline V gene are SQVTM and ANQGSEA.

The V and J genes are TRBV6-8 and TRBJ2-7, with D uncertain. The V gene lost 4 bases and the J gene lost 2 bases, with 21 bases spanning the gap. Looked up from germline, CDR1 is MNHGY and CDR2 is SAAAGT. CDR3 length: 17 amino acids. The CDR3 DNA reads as TGTGCCAGCAGTTTCAAAAGGCCTACAGAACCGCCCTACGAGCAGTACTTC. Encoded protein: CASSFKRPTEPPYEQYF.

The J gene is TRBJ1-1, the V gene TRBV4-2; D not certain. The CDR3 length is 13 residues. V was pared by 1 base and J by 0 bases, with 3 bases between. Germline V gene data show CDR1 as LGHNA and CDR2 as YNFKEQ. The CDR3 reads CASSQAVNTEAFF. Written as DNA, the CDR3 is TGTGCCAGCAGCCAAGCAGTGAACACTGAAGCTTTCTTT.

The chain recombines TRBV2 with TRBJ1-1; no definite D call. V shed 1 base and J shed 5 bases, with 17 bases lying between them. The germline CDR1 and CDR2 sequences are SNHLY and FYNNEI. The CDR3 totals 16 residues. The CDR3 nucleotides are TGTGCCAGCAGTGAAGGCGGGTTCCTAGGATGGACTGAAGCTTTCTTT. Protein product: CASSEGGFLGWTEAFF.

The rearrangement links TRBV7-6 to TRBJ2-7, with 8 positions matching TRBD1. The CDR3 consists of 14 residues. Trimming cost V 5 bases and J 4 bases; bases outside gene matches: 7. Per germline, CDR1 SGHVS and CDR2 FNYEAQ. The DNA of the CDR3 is TGTGCCAGCAGCCGCCCGGGACAGGTATACGAGCAGTACTTC. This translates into CASSRPGQVYEQYF.

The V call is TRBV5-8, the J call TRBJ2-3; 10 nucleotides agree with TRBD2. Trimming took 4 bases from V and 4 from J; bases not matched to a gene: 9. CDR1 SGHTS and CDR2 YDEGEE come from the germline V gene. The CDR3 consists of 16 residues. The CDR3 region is CASSRQGTSVADTQYF. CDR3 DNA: TGTGCCAGCAGCAGACAAGGGACTAGCGTGGCAGATACGCAGTATTTT.

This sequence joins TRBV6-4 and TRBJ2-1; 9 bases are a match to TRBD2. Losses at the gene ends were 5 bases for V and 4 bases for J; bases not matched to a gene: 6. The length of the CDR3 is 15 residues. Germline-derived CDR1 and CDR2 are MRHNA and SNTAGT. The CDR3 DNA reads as TGTGCCAGCAGTCGGGCGGGGGGGCTGTACAATGAGCAGTTCTTC. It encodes CASSRAGGLYNEQFF.

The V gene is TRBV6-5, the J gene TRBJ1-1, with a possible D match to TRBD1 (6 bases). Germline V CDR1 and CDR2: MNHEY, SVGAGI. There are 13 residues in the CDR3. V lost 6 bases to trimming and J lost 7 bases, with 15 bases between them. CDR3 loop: CASRPGTPSEAFF. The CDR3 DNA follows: TGTGCCAGCAGGCCGGGGACACCTAGTGAAGCTTTCTTT.

This CDR3 is CASSDGGTEAFF. CDR3 sequence (DNA): TGTGCCAGCAGTGACGGGGGGACTGAAGCTTTCTTT. The chain is built from TRBV6-4 and TRBJ1-1; tentative D call: TRBD1 (5 bases). The CDR3 has 12 residues. Trimming shortened V by 2 bases and J by 5 bases, and 6 bases separated the two germline ends. Looked up from germline, CDR1 is MRHNA and CDR2 is SNTAGT.

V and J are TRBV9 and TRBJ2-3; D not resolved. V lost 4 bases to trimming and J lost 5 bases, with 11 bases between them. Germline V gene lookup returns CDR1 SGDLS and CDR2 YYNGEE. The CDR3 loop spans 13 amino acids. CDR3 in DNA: TGTGCCAGCAGCACCCGACTTGTAGATACGCAGTATTTT. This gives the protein CASSTRLVDTQYF.

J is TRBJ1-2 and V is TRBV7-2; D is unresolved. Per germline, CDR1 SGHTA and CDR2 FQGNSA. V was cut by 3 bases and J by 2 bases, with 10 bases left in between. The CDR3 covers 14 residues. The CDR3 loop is CASSLLGENYGYTF. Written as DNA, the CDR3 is TGTGCCAGCAGCTTGCTCGGGGAAAACTATGGCTACACCTTC.

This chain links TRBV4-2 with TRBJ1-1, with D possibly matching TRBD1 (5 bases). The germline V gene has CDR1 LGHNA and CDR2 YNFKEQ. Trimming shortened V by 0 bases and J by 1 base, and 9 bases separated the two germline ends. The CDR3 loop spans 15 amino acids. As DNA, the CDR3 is TGTGCCAGCAGCCAAGATGCTCAGGGGAACACTGAAGCTTTCTTT. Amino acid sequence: CASSQDAQGNTEAFF.

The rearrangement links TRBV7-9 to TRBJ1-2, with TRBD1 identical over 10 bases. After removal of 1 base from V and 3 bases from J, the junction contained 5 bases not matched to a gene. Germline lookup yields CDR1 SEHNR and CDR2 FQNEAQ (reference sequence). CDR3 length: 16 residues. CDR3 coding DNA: TGTGCCAGCAGCTTAGTAAAGACAGGGGGCGACTATGGCTACACCTTC. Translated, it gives CASSLVKTGGDYGYTF.